One and the same sample provided the 28 T cell receptor beta chains below, sequenced in a study of response to subunit inactivated influenza vaccine. In TCRdb, the RT-PCR reads were re-called with MiXCR into one record per CDR3 protein. The sample lists hundreds of thousands of distinct CDR3 sequences, over 11% occurring once. Sequencing was performed on PBMCs from blood, taken 14 days before vaccination. Receptors originate from a middle-aged man who received an inactivated influenza vaccine.

This clonotype was recorded many times. The chain is built from TRBV29-1 and TRBJ2-1, with 12 nucleotides matching TRBD2. The CDR3 length is 16 residues. Trimming at V came to 7 bases and at J to 5 bases, leaving 12 bases not matched to a gene. Germline V gives CDR1 SQVTM, CDR2 ANQGSEA. The CDR3 coding sequence is TGCAGCGCCCGACCGACTAGCGGGAGTTTCAACAATGAGCAGTTCTTC. It codes for CSARPTSGSFNNEQFF.

J is TRBJ2-7 and V is TRBV10-3, with 10 bases identical to TRBD2. The CDR3 length is 16 residues. Looked up from germline, CDR1 is ENHRY and CDR2 is SYGVKD. V shed 0 bases, J shed 4 bases, and the junction held 6 bases outside the gene matches. The CDR3 protein is CAISESSSGSWYEQYF. CDR3 DNA: TGTGCCATCAGTGAGTCTTCTAGCGGGAGTTGGTACGAGCAGTACTTC.

Only a few counts were recorded for this clonotype. The V and J genes are TRBV20-1 and TRBJ2-5; TRBD2 matches at 12 bases. The CDR3 consists of 14 residues. V was clipped by 3 bases and J by 4 bases; unmatched bases: 3. Germline loops: CDR1 DFQATT, CDR2 SNEGSKA (reference sequence). CDR3: CSARTSGSLETQYF. CDR3 DNA sequence: TGCAGTGCTAGGACTAGCGGGAGTCTAGAGACCCAGTACTTC.

This clonotype was counted between two and nine times. The gene calls are TRBV7-9 and TRBJ2-5, with 7 bases lining up with TRBD1. V lost 3 bases and J lost 1; bases outside the gene matches: 5. CDR1 and CDR2 (germline): SEHNR, FQNEAQ (reference sequence). CDR3 length: 15 amino acids. In DNA form, the CDR3 reads TGTGCCAGCAGCTTGGTGAGGACAGGCCAAGAGACCCAGTACTTC. This codes for CASSLVRTGQETQYF.

This clonotype was detected ten times or more. V gene TRBV5-1 combines with J gene TRBJ2-3; TRBD1 agrees at 7 bases. V lost 5 bases to trimming and J lost 0 bases; unmatched junction nucleotides: 15. The germline CDR1 and CDR2 sequences are SGHRS and YFSETQ. This CDR3 has 18 residues. Here the CDR3 DNA reads TGCGCCAGCAGGCCGTACTCCGGGACAGCAACTAGCACAGATACGCAGTATTTT. Translated, it gives CASRPYSGTATSTDTQYF.

This clonotype was seen at least ten times. This sequence joins TRBV20-1 and TRBJ1-5; D gene unclear. V shed 5 bases and J shed 3 bases, with 17 bases lying between them. CDR1 is DFQATT and CDR2 is SNEGSKA in the germline V gene (reference sequence). The CDR3 spans 15 residues. This chain's CDR3 is CSAPFEGPNNQPQHF. The CDR3 region has the DNA TGCAGTGCTCCTTTTGAAGGGCCAAACAATCAGCCCCAGCATTTT.

This chain uses TRBV7-2 with TRBJ2-3, with D possibly matching TRBD1 (7 bases). Germline CDR1 SGHTA, CDR2 FQGNSA. Trimming stripped 5 bases from V and 3 bases from J, with 21 bases between. The length of the CDR3 is 17 residues. The CDR3 bases are TGTGCCAGCAGCGCGCGGGACAGAATACTTCCAACAGATACGCAGTATTTT. It encodes CASSARDRILPTDTQYF.

With regard to this clonotype: No conserved phenylalanine or tryptophan is present at the end of the CDR3, so a read error is the likely explanation. The chain links TRBV12-3 or TRBV12-4 to TRBJ2-1; tentatively, D is TRBD1 (5 bases). The ends were cut back, 5 bases at V and 7 bases at J, with 15 bases in the middle. The CDR3 spans 14 residues. CDR3 DNA sequence: TGTGCCAGCAGTGTCGCGGTGGACAATAATGAGCAGTTCTTA. Translating it yields CASSVAVDNNEQFL.

In this sample, this clonotype turned up a few times. The V gene is TRBV24-1, the J gene TRBJ2-2; D possibly corresponds to TRBD2 (5 bases). V shed 1 base and J shed 6 bases, with 11 bases lying between them. The length of the CDR3 is 15 residues. Germline V gene data show CDR1 as KGHDR and CDR2 as SFDVKD. This chain's CDR3 is CATSDLGFGAGELFF. CDR3 coding DNA: TGTGCCACCAGTGATTTAGGGTTCGGGGCCGGGGAGCTGTTTTTT.

The rearrangement joins TRBV18 to TRBJ2-3, with a possible D match to TRBD2 (6 bases). Trimming cost V 5 bases and J 2 bases, with 14 bases left between them. CDR1 KGHSH and CDR2 LQKENI come from the germline V gene. The CDR3 extends over 15 amino acids. CDR3: CASSVEELATDTQYF. The CDR3 nucleotides are TGTGCCAGCTCAGTAGAGGAACTAGCCACAGATACGCAGTATTTT. The full variable domain, completed using reference TRBV18 and TRBJ2-3, is NAGVMQNPRHLVRRRGQEARLRCSPMKGHSHVYWYRQLPEEGLKFMVYLQKENIIDESGMPKERFSAEFPKEGPSILRIQQVVRGDSAAYFCASSVEELATDTQYFGPGTRLTVL.

The genes are TRBV29-1 and TRBJ2-1; 9 bases fit TRBD2. V dropped 3 bases and J dropped 0; count of bases not matched to a gene: 12. Germline loops: CDR1 SQVTM, CDR2 ANQGSEA. The CDR3 consists of 18 residues. The CDR3 region is CSVDGFWSGRNSYNEQFF. CDR3 in DNA: TGCAGCGTTGATGGCTTTTGGAGCGGGAGGAACTCCTACAATGAGCAGTTCTTC.

This clonotype was recorded a few times. Sequence at one end of the junction differs from germline and may be a read error. This rearrangement joins TRBV20-1 to TRBJ2-7, with D possibly TRBD1 on 5 matching bases. The CDR3 loop spans 18 amino acids. Germline V CDR1 and CDR2: DFQATT, SNEGSKA (reference sequence). The CDR3 loop is CSAREAIGQTTNYYEQYF. The CDR3 DNA follows: TGCAGTGCCAGAGAGGCTATCGGACAAACAACTAACTACTACGAGCAGTACTTC.

This clonotype was counted between two and nine times. A much larger clone lies a single base off, so this may be a read error. The chain recombines TRBV4-2 with TRBJ1-5; D is ambiguous. Germline V gene sequence: CDR1 LGHNA, CDR2 YNFKEQ. V was shortened by 3 bases and J by 3 bases, with 3 bases between the two germline ends. CDR3 length: 12 residues. The CDR3 DNA reads as TGTGCCAGCAGCCAGGACAATCAGCCCCAGCATTTT. Encoded protein: CASSQDNQPQHF.

The chain has TRBV4-3 and TRBJ2-3; 9 positions match TRBD2. The CDR3 totals 16 residues. Germline loops: CDR1 LGHNA, CDR2 YSLEER. Germline trimming cut 3 bases from V and 3 bases from J; bases unmatched to any gene: 7. The CDR3 spells CASSHSLAGQTDTQYF. CDR3 nucleotide sequence: TGCGCCAGCAGCCATTCTCTAGCGGGACAAACAGATACGCAGTATTTT.

The rearrangement links TRBV7-2 to TRBJ2-1; 12 bases match TRBD2. CDR1 and CDR2 (germline): SGHTA, FQGNSA. CDR3 length: 21 amino acids. V trimming: 3 bases; J trimming: 0 bases; junction bases outside the gene matches: 15. The CDR3 DNA sequence: TGTGCCAGCAGCTTGCGAGTGTTGGGACTAGCGGGTCATAGCTCCTACAATGAGCAGTTCTTC. Protein: CASSLRVLGLAGHSSYNEQFF. Looking up the rest from reference TRBV7-2 and TRBJ2-1 gives the full variable domain: GAGVSQSPSNKVTEKGKDVELRCDPISGHTALYWYRQSLGQGLEFLIYFQGNSAPDKSGLPSDRFSAERTGGSVSTLTIQRTQQEDSAVYLCASSLRVLGLAGHSSYNEQFFGPGTRLTVL.

The J gene is TRBJ2-1, the V gene TRBV7-8, with 8 bases lining up with TRBD1. This CDR3 comprises 15 residues. Looked up from germline, CDR1 is SGHVS and CDR2 is FQNEAQ. V was pared by 1 base and J by 9 bases, with 8 bases of the junction left unmatched. As DNA, the CDR3 is TGTGCCAGCAGCTTAGGGCAGGGGGCACAGAGTGAGCAGTTCTTC. Protein sequence: CASSLGQGAQSEQFF.

This clonotype showed up many times. This chain connects TRBV7-2 to TRBJ2-3, with D perhaps TRBD2 (5 bases). CDR3 length: 16 amino acids. Per germline, CDR1 SGHTA and CDR2 FQGNSA. Trimming removed 0 bases at V and 2 bases at J, with 12 bases between. The DNA for the CDR3 is TGTGCCAGCAGCTTAGCCCCGGCCGGGAACACAGATACGCAGTATTTT. Its translation is CASSLAPAGNTDTQYF.

J is TRBJ2-5 and V is TRBV3-1, with TRBD1 matching over 8 bases. In germline, CDR1 is LGHDT, CDR2 YNNKEL (reference sequence). CDR3 size: 14 residues. The V and J ends lost 1 base and 5 bases, in that order; junction bases with no gene match: 3. The DNA of the CDR3 is TGTGCCAGCAGCCAAGGCAGGGGGCTGGAGACCCAGTACTTC. Translating gives CASSQGRGLETQYF.

The CDR3 loop is CASSPPGTITGEQFF. The CDR3 DNA follows: TGTGCCAGCTCACCACCCGGGACCATTACCGGGGAGCAGTTCTTC. The chain has TRBV18 and TRBJ2-1; either TRBD1 or TRBD2 may fit D (5 bases each). Germline V gene lookup returns CDR1 KGHSH and CDR2 LQKENI. CDR3 length equals 15 residues. Trimming shortened V by 0 bases and J by 10 bases, and 16 bases separated the two germline ends.

The sample holds a few counts of this clonotype. This may be a read error: a much more frequent sequence differs by one nucleotide. The DNA for the CDR3 is TGTGCCACCAGCAGGGACAGGGCGAACACTGAAGCTTTCTTT. This encodes CATSRDRANTEAFF. The rearrangement joins TRBV15 to TRBJ1-1; 8 bases agree with TRBD1. V shed 3 bases and J 1 base; nucleotides not matched to a gene: 1. CDR3 size: 14 residues. In germline, CDR1 is LNHNV, CDR2 YYDKDF (reference sequence).

This clonotype was counted many times. The rearrangement links TRBV2 to TRBJ1-1; a possible D gene is TRBD1 (5 bases). Germline V gene sequence: CDR1 SNHLY, CDR2 FYNNEI. The V end lost 11 bases, the J end lost 0 bases, and 10 bases lay between the germline ends. The CDR3 extends over 12 amino acids. Here the CDR3 reads CAGGNMNTEAFF. CDR3 nucleotide sequence: TGTGCCGGGGGAAACATGAACACTGAAGCTTTCTTT.

The chain is built from TRBV30 and TRBJ2-1; the match to TRBD2 covers 9 bases. After removal of 3 bases from V and 3 bases from J, the junction contained 6 bases not matched to a gene. The CDR3 has 15 residues. CDR1 and CDR2 from the germline V gene are GTSNPN and SVGIG (reference sequence). CDR3 coding DNA: TGTGCCTGGAGAGGTCTAGCGGGGAGCTACAATGAGCAGTTCTTC. It is translated as CAWRGLAGSYNEQFF.

The chain links TRBV27 to TRBJ1-2; D is unclear. Germline CDR1 and CDR2: MNHEY and SMNVEV (reference sequence). CDR3 length: 18 amino acids. The V gene lost 4 bases and the J gene lost 0 bases, with 21 bases spanning the gap. The DNA of the CDR3 is TGTGCCAGCAGTTCCAGAGGGCCGGCCCCTGGAGCTAACTATGGCTACACCTTC. Translated, it gives CASSSRGPAPGANYGYTF.

This clonotype occurred many times. This chain joins TRBV18 and TRBJ1-1; D remains ambiguous. The V end lost 0 bases, the J end lost 6 bases, and 14 bases lay between the germline ends. CDR1 KGHSH and CDR2 LQKENI come from the germline V gene. This CDR3 has 15 residues. CDR3 nucleotides: TGTGCCAGCTCACCACCGGGCAGGTTGGGATCTGAAGCTTTCTTT. The encoded protein is CASSPPGRLGSEAFF. The full variable domain, completed using reference TRBV18 and TRBJ1-1, is NAGVMQNPRHLVRRRGQEARLRCSPMKGHSHVYWYRQLPEEGLKFMVYLQKENIIDESGMPKERFSAEFPKEGPSILRIQQVVRGDSAAYFCASSPPGRLGSEAFFGQGTRLTVV.

This clonotype came up a few times. CDR3 region: CASSYGIEQYF. The CDR3 DNA reads as TGTGCCAGCAGTTACGGGATCGAGCAGTACTTC. The chain carries TRBV6-2 or TRBV6-3 and TRBJ2-7; D gene unclear. Trimming took 2 bases from V and 6 from J, leaving 5 bases between them. Germline CDR1 is MNHEY and CDR2 is SVGEGT. This CDR3 region has 11 residues.

In DNA form, the CDR3 reads TGCGCCAGCAGCCAAGATGTCGGGCTAGCGGGAGTTTACGAGCAGTACTTC. It specifies CASSQDVGLAGVYEQYF. The chain is built from TRBV4-3 and TRBJ2-7; 10 nucleotides line up with TRBD2. The trim removed 0 bases at V and 4 bases at J, leaving 9 bases unmatched. The CDR3 runs 17 residues. Germline V gene sequence: CDR1 LGHNA, CDR2 YSLEER.

In its sample, this clonotype was seen a few times. The chain couples TRBV4-2 to TRBJ2-6; D is uncertain. Trimming pared 0 bases from V and 1 base from J, leaving 16 bases between. The germline gives CDR1 LGHNA, CDR2 YNFKEQ. The CDR3 contains 19 residues. The CDR3 loop is CASSQDLQLGGSGANVLTF. CDR3 coding DNA: TGTGCCAGCAGCCAAGATCTCCAGCTGGGCGGTTCTGGGGCCAACGTCCTGACTTTC.

The chain carries TRBV11-1 and TRBJ2-5, with 10 bases fitting TRBD1. J lost 4 bases, V lost 2 bases, and 13 bases had no gene match. The CDR3 length is 18 residues. Germline assignment: CDR1 SGHAT and CDR2 FQDESV (reference sequence). CDR3 residues: CASSLPQWRDRGSETQYF. The CDR3 bases are TGTGCCAGCAGCTTACCGCAGTGGAGGGACAGGGGCTCAGAGACCCAGTACTTC.